The rows below give T cell receptor beta chains drawn from one sample of a study of T cell responses to AZD1222 COVID-19 vaccine. Method: immunoSEQ multiplex PCR; TCRdb's copy keeps in-frame clones and lacks some. The sample holds some 150,000 clones, roughly 86% seen once. The specimen was peripheral blood, collected 28 days after the second dose of the MenACWY control vaccine. Receptors were obtained from an adult who received the MenACWY meningococcal vaccine as a control. CDR3s include the opening cysteine and the closing phenylalanine or tryptophan. The D gene is left open where the match is weak. A row's size may be missing; if present it is once, few, many or a size class.

>TRBJ2-3|-|TRBV28|TRBD1
CASSFPDRSTGTDTQYF
TGTGCCAGCAGTTTTCCGGACAGGAGTACCGGTACAGATACGCAGTATTTT
>TRBJ2-1|-|TRBV12-5|-
CASGLALAGAIYNEQFF
TGTGCTAGTGGTTTGGCTTTGGCAGGGGCGATCTACAATGAGCAGTTCTTC
>TRBJ2-7|-|TRBV3-1/TRBV3-2|-
CASSQLGVSYEQYF
TGTGCCAGCAGCCAACTGGGGGTCTCCTACGAGCAGTACTTC
>TRBJ2-7|-|TRBV6-1|TRBD1
CASSESRDRDSYEQYF
TGTGCCAGCAGTGAATCCCGGGACAGGGACTCCTACGAGCAGTACTTC
>TRBJ1-5|-|TRBV14|TRBD1
CASSLGTVNQPQHF
TGTGCCAGCAGCCTCGGGACAGTTAATCAGCCCCAGCATTTT
>TRBJ1-5|-|TRBV7-9|-
CASSLSGGGQPQHF
TGTGCCAGCAGCTTATCCGGGGGCGGTCAGCCCCAGCATTTT
>TRBJ2-1|-|TRBV11-3|TRBD1
CASSLVGTGYNEQFF
TGTGCCAGCAGCTTAGTTGGGACAGGGTATAATGAGCAGTTCTTC
>TRBJ1-1|-|TRBV3-1/TRBV3-2|-
CASRPRDRNTEAFF
TGTGCCAGCAGGCCCAGAGACAGGAACACTGAAGCTTTCTTT
>TRBJ1-1|-|TRBV18|-
CASSPRRNTEAFF
TGTGCCAGCTCACCACGGAGGAACACTGAAGCTTTCTTT
>TRBJ1-1|-|TRBV9|TRBD1
CASSVQQGSTEAFF
TGTGCCAGCAGCGTGCAACAGGGGAGCACTGAAGCTTTCTTT
>TRBJ2-5|-|TRBV9|TRBD2
CASSPEGLAVQETQYF
TGTGCCAGCAGCCCAGAGGGACTAGCGGTCCAAGAGACCCAGTACTTC
>TRBJ2-7|-|TRBV7-2|-
CASSLQGSSYEQYF
TGTGCCAGCAGCTTACAGGGGAGCTCCTACGAGCAGTACTTC
>TRBJ2-3|-|TRBV11-3|-
CASSRGEWASTDTQYF
TGTGCCAGCAGCCGCGGAGAATGGGCAAGCACAGATACGCAGTATTTT
>TRBJ2-3|-|TRBV29-1|-
CSVVPPGDTQYF
TGCAGCGTTGTTCCCCCGGGGGATACGCAGTATTTT
>TRBJ2-1|-|TRBV6-5|TRBD2
CASWLAAGSYNEQFF
TGTGCCAGCTGGCTAGCGGCCGGATCCTACAATGAGCAGTTCTTC
>TRBJ1-2|-|TRBV29-1|TRBD1
CSAQRDRATGYTF
TGCAGCGCCCAACGGGACAGGGCGACGGGCTACACCTTC
>TRBJ1-6|-|TRBV18|-
CASSTGPVRNSPLHF
TGTGCCAGCTCAACTGGCCCGGTGCGTAATTCACCCCTCCACTTT
>TRBJ2-1|-|TRBV6-6|-
CASSPRNEQFF
TGTGCCAGCTCCCCCCGCAATGAGCAGTTCTTC
>TRBJ1-6|once|TRBV30|-
CAWSVGGNSPLHF
TGTGCCTGGAGTGTAGGAGGGAACTCACCCCTCCACTTT
>TRBJ1-2|-|TRBV28|-
CASSLTKGSGYTF
TGTGCCAGCAGTTTAACTAAGGGAAGTGGCTACACCTTC
>TRBJ1-5|-|TRBV19|TRBD1
CASSITGGGQPQHF
TGTGCCAGTAGTATAACAGGGGGAGGACAGCCCCAGCATTTT
>TRBJ2-3|-|TRBV21-1|-
CASSKGTTIKPDTQYF
TGTGCCAGCAGCAAAGGGACCACGATAAAGCCAGATACGCAGTATTTT
>TRBJ2-7|-|TRBV9|-
CASSAQSAGSYEQYF
TGTGCCAGCAGCGCCCAATCGGCTGGTTCCTACGAGCAGTACTTC
>TRBJ2-3|-|TRBV11-2|-
CASSPTGGSTQYF
TGTGCCAGCAGCCCTACGGGGGGCAGTACGCAGTATTTT
>TRBJ1-5|-|TRBV28|-
CASSLIGLDNQPQHF
TGTGCCAGCAGTTTAATAGGGCTAGACAATCAGCCCCAGCATTTT
>TRBJ1-1|-|TRBV2|-
CASSEARAGPNTEAFF
TGTGCCAGCAGTGAAGCGCGGGCGGGCCCGAACACTGAAGCTTTCTTT
>TRBJ1-1|-|TRBV2|-
CASSAGLRTEAFF
TGTGCCAGCAGTGCGGGGCTAAGGACTGAAGCTTTCTTT
>TRBJ1-2|-|TRBV4-1|TRBD1
CASSQPGTGQNYGYTF
TGCGCCAGCAGCCAGCCCGGGACAGGGCAAAACTATGGCTACACCTTC
>TRBJ1-4|-|TRBV27|TRBD1
CASSSARDRGSEKLFF
TGTGCCAGCAGTTCAGCCAGGGACAGGGGGTCCGAAAAACTGTTTTTT
>TRBJ2-7|-|TRBV6-6|-
CASSWDKTYEQYF
TGTGCCAGCAGTTGGGACAAGACCTACGAGCAGTACTTC
>TRBJ1-6|-|TRBV13|TRBD1
CASSRGTGESYNSPLHF
TGTGCCAGCAGCCGCGGGACAGGGGAAAGCTATAATTCACCCCTCCACTTT
>TRBJ1-2|-|TRBV4-1|TRBD1
CASSQDTGVVNYGYTF
TGCGCCAGCAGCCAAGATACAGGGGTGGTTAACTATGGCTACACCTTC